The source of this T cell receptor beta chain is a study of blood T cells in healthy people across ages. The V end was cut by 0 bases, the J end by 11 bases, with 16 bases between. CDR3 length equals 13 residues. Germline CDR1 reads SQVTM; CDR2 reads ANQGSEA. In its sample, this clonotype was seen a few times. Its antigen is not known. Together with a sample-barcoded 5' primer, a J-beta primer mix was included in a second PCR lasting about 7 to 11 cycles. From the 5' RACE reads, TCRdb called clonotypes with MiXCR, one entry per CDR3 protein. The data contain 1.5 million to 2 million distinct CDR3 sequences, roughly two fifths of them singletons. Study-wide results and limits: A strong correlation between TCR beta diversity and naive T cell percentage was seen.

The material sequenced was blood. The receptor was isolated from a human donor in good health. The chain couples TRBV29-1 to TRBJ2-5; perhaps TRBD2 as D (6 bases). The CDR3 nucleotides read TGCAGCGTTGAAGATGGGGGGTTGAGGGAGCAGTACTTC. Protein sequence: CSVEDGGLREQYF.